A selection of T cell receptor beta chains follows, all from one sample in a study of shared clonotypes between healthy human individuals. Method: immunoSEQ multiplex PCR; TCRdb's copy keeps in-frame clones and lacks some. The sample contains 2 million to 2.5 million clones, approximately 93% of which appear only once. The specimen sequenced was naive CD4+ T cells from PBMCs. Source of these receptors: a man between 18 and 35 years old in good health. Some clones in this sample may be carry-over from other donors' samples. Both conserved end residues are part of each CDR3. Each record gives: clone size, V gene, CDR3 length, D gene, J gene, CDR3 protein, CDR3 DNA. D genes are given only for firm matches. Clone size is given for some rows only: seen once, a few or many times, or a class if the clone is expanded.

clone size: .; V gene: TRBV5-6; CDR3 length: 14; D gene: .; J gene: TRBJ2-7; CDR3 protein: CASTGGYGSYEQYF; CDR3 DNA: TGTGCCAGCACGGGGGGCTACGGATCCTACGAGCAGTACTTC
clone size: few; V gene: TRBV5-1; CDR3 length: 15; D gene: .; J gene: TRBJ1-1; CDR3 protein: CASRPGVLMNTEAFF; CDR3 DNA: TGCGCCAGCAGGCCAGGGGTCCTCATGAACACTGAAGCTTTCTTT
clone size: .; V gene: TRBV6-5; CDR3 length: 13; D gene: .; J gene: TRBJ1-1; CDR3 protein: CASSSPWDTEAFF; CDR3 DNA: TGTGCCAGCAGTTCCCCCTGGGACACTGAAGCTTTCTTT
clone size: .; V gene: TRBV5-6; CDR3 length: 13; D gene: .; J gene: TRBJ2-2; CDR3 protein: CASSLGYTGELFF; CDR3 DNA: TGTGCCAGCAGCTTGGGTTATACCGGGGAGCTGTTTTTT
clone size: once; V gene: TRBV19; CDR3 length: 18; D gene: TRBD1; J gene: TRBJ2-4; CDR3 protein: CASSIFGQGASDKNIQYF; CDR3 DNA: TGTGCCAGTAGTATTTTCGGACAGGGGGCTTCGGACAAAAACATTCAGTACTTC
clone size: .; V gene: TRBV4-2; CDR3 length: 15; D gene: .; J gene: TRBJ1-5; CDR3 protein: CASSQEKYSNQPQHF; CDR3 DNA: TGTGCCAGCAGCCAAGAAAAATATAGCAATCAGCCCCAGCATTTT
clone size: .; V gene: TRBV18; CDR3 length: 16; D gene: .; J gene: TRBJ2-4; CDR3 protein: CASSPPVAQAKNIQYF; CDR3 DNA: TGTGCCAGCTCACCACCGGTCGCACAGGCCAAAAACATTCAGTACTTC
clone size: few; V gene: TRBV6-1; CDR3 length: 13; D gene: TRBD1; J gene: TRBJ2-7; CDR3 protein: CASSVDRGDEQYF; CDR3 DNA: TGTGCCAGCAGTGTCGACAGGGGAGACGAGCAGTACTTC
clone size: .; V gene: TRBV7-9; CDR3 length: 14; D gene: .; J gene: TRBJ2-1; CDR3 protein: CASSLAGDRDEQFF; CDR3 DNA: TGTGCCAGCAGCTTAGCGGGGGACCGGGATGAGCAGTTCTTC
clone size: .; V gene: TRBV7-3; CDR3 length: 15; D gene: TRBD2; J gene: TRBJ2-3; CDR3 protein: CASSSQAGGPDTQYF; CDR3 DNA: TGTGCCAGCAGCTCACAAGCGGGAGGGCCAGATACGCAGTATTTT
clone size: .; V gene: TRBV13; CDR3 length: 14; D gene: .; J gene: TRBJ2-3; CDR3 protein: CASSFTGSTDTQYF; CDR3 DNA: TGTGCCAGCAGCTTTACCGGGAGCACAGATACGCAGTATTTT
clone size: .; V gene: TRBV6-1; CDR3 length: 15; D gene: .; J gene: TRBJ1-3; CDR3 protein: CASSNGASSGNTIYF; CDR3 DNA: TGTGCCAGCAGTAACGGGGCCAGCTCTGGAAACACCATATATTTT
clone size: .; V gene: TRBV27; CDR3 length: 13; D gene: .; J gene: TRBJ1-2; CDR3 protein: CASSFRGGYGYTF; CDR3 DNA: TGTGCCAGCAGTTTCAGGGGTGGATATGGCTACACCTTC
clone size: once; V gene: TRBV6-5; CDR3 length: 13; D gene: .; J gene: TRBJ1-5; CDR3 protein: CASRELSNQPQHF; CDR3 DNA: TGTGCCAGCAGGGAACTTAGCAATCAGCCCCAGCATTTT
clone size: .; V gene: TRBV5-1; CDR3 length: 13; D gene: .; J gene: TRBJ2-2; CDR3 protein: CASSLSEAGELFF; CDR3 DNA: TGCGCCAGCAGCCTCTCAGAGGCCGGGGAGCTGTTTTTT
clone size: .; V gene: TRBV27; CDR3 length: 16; D gene: TRBD1; J gene: TRBJ1-2; CDR3 protein: CASSRNRGQGFYGYTF; CDR3 DNA: TGTGCCAGCAGTCGAAACAGGGGGCAGGGGTTCTATGGCTACACCTTC
clone size: .; V gene: TRBV21-1; CDR3 length: 9; D gene: .; J gene: TRBJ2-3; CDR3 protein: CASSRVRYF; CDR3 DNA: TGTGCCAGCAGCCGGGTTCGGTATTTT
clone size: .; V gene: TRBV25-1; CDR3 length: 15; D gene: .; J gene: TRBJ1-1; CDR3 protein: CASSDPGQGDTEAFF; CDR3 DNA: TGTGCCAGCTCGGACCCCGGCCAGGGAGACACTGAAGCTTTCTTT
clone size: .; V gene: TRBV7-9; CDR3 length: 15; D gene: TRBD1; J gene: TRBJ1-2; CDR3 protein: CASIQGQGLNYGYTF; CDR3 DNA: TGTGCCAGCATTCAGGGACAGGGGCTCAACTATGGCTACACCTTC
clone size: .; V gene: TRBV9; CDR3 length: 12; D gene: TRBD1; J gene: TRBJ2-1; CDR3 protein: CASSTGGFEQFF; CDR3 DNA: TGTGCCAGCAGCACAGGGGGTTTCGAGCAGTTCTTC
clone size: .; V gene: TRBV4-2; CDR3 length: 17; D gene: TRBD2; J gene: TRBJ2-3; CDR3 protein: CASSQEFGLAGGDTQYF; CDR3 DNA: TGTGCCAGCAGCCAAGAATTCGGACTAGCGGGAGGAGATACGCAGTATTTT
clone size: once; V gene: TRBV2; CDR3 length: 14; D gene: TRBD1; J gene: TRBJ2-7; CDR3 protein: CASSDQGASYEQYF; CDR3 DNA: TGTGCCAGCAGTGACCAGGGGGCATCCTACGAGCAGTACTTC